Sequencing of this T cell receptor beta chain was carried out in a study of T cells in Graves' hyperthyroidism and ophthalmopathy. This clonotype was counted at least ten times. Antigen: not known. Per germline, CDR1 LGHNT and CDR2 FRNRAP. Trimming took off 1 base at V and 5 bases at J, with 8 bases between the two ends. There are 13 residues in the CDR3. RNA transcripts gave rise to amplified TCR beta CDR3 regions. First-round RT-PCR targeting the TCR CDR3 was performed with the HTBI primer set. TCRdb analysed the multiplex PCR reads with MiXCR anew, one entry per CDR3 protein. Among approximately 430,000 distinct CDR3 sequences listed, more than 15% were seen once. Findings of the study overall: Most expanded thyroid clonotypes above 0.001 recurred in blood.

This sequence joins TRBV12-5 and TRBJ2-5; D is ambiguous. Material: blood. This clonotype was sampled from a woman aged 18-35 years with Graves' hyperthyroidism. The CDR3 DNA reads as TGTGCTAGTGGTTTGGACCTACGGGAGACCCAGTACTTC. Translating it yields CASGLDLRETQYF.